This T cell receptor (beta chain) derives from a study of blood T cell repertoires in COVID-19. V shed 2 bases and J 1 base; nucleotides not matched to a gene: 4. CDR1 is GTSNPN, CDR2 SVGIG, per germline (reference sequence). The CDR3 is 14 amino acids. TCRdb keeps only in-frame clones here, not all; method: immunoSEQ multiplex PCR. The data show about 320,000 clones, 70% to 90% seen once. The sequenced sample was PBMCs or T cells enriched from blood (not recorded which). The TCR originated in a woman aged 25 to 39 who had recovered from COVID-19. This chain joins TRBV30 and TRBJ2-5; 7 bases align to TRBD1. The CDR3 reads CAWSRGQSQETQYF. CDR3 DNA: TGTGCCTGGAGTAGGGGACAGAGCCAAGAGACCCAGTACTTC.